Below, 11 T cell receptor beta chains from the same sample are listed, as sequenced in a study of T cells after posttransplantation cyclophosphamide. Libraries were prepared by immunoSEQ multiplex PCR; TCRdb keeps only in-frame clonotypes and omits some of them. This table holds under 20,000 clones, 74% found once. Treatment was busulfan-fludarabine conditioning, a marrow graft, and cyclophosphamide on days +3 and +4. The sample here was PBMCs, taken after an allogeneic stem cell transplant with post-transplant cyclophosphamide. These receptor sequences come from a male patient in his thirties who received an allogeneic stem cell transplant from a related donor, was CMV-positive, and had acute GVHD only. Some T cells may possibly be graft donor cells.

A word on this clone: The junction does not match germline at one end; this may be a read error. In DNA, the CDR3 is TGTGCCAGCAGTAGAGGACTAGCTTCAGAAACGCAGTATTTT. As protein: CASSRGLASETQYF. This chain uses TRBV2 with TRBJ2-3; 8 positions agree with TRBD2. CDR1 is SNHLY and CDR2 is FYNNEI in the germline V gene. The CDR3 is 14 amino acids.

This clone showed up just once. V and J are TRBV11-1 and TRBJ2-5; 8 positions match TRBD1. In germline, CDR1 is SGHAT, CDR2 FQDESV (reference sequence). V was clipped by 8 bases and J by 2 bases; unmatched bases: 4. This CDR3 region has 13 residues. In DNA form, the CDR3 reads TGTGCCAGCGGACAGGGTTATCAAGAGACCCAGTACTTC. This codes for CASGQGYQETQYF.

DNA of the CDR3: TGTGCCAGCAGCCGGACAGTTCGGGACGAGCAGTACTTC. Translation gives CASSRTVRDEQYF. The chain has TRBV5-6 and TRBJ2-7, with D perhaps matching TRBD1 (6 bases). CDR3 size: 13 residues. The V end lost 4 bases, the J end lost 5 bases, and 13 bases lay between the germline ends. CDR1 SGHDT and CDR2 YYEEEE come from the germline V gene.

The V and J genes are TRBV21-1 and TRBJ2-7; the table's D call, TRBD1, has no DNA check behind it. TRBV21-1 is a recognized pseudogene. The CDR3 has 16 amino acids. CDR3 protein: CASSKIQGVPTYEQYF. For the CDR3, the DNA is TGTGCCAGCAGCAAAATACAGGGGGTCCCCACCTACGAGCAGTACTTC.

V gene TRBV6-4 combines with J gene TRBJ1-1, with D uncertain. The germline V and J ends were trimmed by 6 bases and 1 base, with 9 bases remaining between them. The length of the CDR3 is 13 residues. Germline V CDR1 and CDR2: MRHNA, SNTAGT. The CDR3 spells CASSPNRNTEAFF. The CDR3 DNA sequence: TGTGCCAGCAGCCCTAACAGGAACACTGAAGCTTTCTTT.

This clone has a single count. This chain uses TRBV30 with TRBJ2-3; 7 bases match TRBD2. Germline V gene sequence: CDR1 GTSNPN, CDR2 SVGIG (reference sequence). The CDR3 length is 15 residues. J was trimmed by 4 bases and V by 0 bases; bases with no gene match: 7. CDR3: CAWSVHGGFADTQYF. As DNA, the CDR3 is TGTGCCTGGAGTGTACACGGGGGGTTTGCAGATACGCAGTATTTT.

This clone was observed a single time. The chain links TRBV27 to TRBJ2-3; 9 nucleotides line up with TRBD1. Germline V gives CDR1 MNHEY, CDR2 SMNVEV (reference sequence). V shed 7 bases and J 4 bases; nucleotides not matched to a gene: 9. This CDR3 has 15 residues. CDR3 amino acids: CASTYRGQGPDTQYF. CDR3 coding DNA: TGTGCCAGCACCTACAGGGGGCAAGGTCCAGATACGCAGTATTTT.

This clone was recorded a few times. The chain uses TRBV7-6 and TRBJ2-7; a weak D match, TRBD1 (6 bases). The CDR3 contains 13 residues. The germline V and J ends were trimmed by 5 bases and 4 bases, with 12 bases remaining between them. Looked up from germline, CDR1 is SGHVS and CDR2 is FNYEAQ. DNA of the CDR3: TGTGCCAGCAGCCCAAGGACAGCTTACGAGCAGTACTTC. Protein: CASSPRTAYEQYF.

V usage is TRBV4-2 and J usage is TRBJ2-7; 7 bases align to TRBD2. This CDR3 has 15 residues. V lost 4 bases, J lost 2 bases, and 8 bases stayed unmatched. CDR1 and CDR2 from the germline V gene are LGHNA and YNFKEQ. The CDR3 here is CASSPGAAGPYEQYF. DNA for the CDR3: TGTGCCAGCAGCCCTGGGGCAGCGGGGCCCTACGAGCAGTACTTC.

Here the CDR3 DNA reads TGTGCCAGCGGAACCGGGGACAGGGGGCTCGGCGCTTTCTTT. This sequence encodes CASGTGDRGLGAFF. J is TRBJ1-1 and V is TRBV6-6, with 12 bases fitting TRBD1. Germline CDR1 and CDR2: MNHNY and SVGAGI (reference sequence). Trimming took 8 bases from V and 11 from J; bases not matched to a gene: 12. This CDR3 comprises 14 residues.

This chain joins TRBV6-5 and TRBJ2-1, with D possibly being TRBD1 (6 bases). CDR1 MNHEY and CDR2 SVGAGI come from the germline V gene. V dropped 2 bases and J dropped 3 bases, with 11 bases sitting between them. This CDR3 is built from 15 residues. The CDR3 region is CASSYVGAYYNEQFF. The CDR3 DNA reads TGTGCCAGCAGTTACGTGGGGGCCTACTACAATGAGCAGTTCTTC.